This T cell receptor beta chain was recovered during a study of control samples from healthy donors and cancer patients. Some clones are missing from TCRdb's copy, which holds only in-frame ones; the method was immunoSEQ multiplex PCR. Seen here are approximately 100,000 clones, over 75% observed once, and the top ten hold over 3%. This CDR3 has 16 amino acids. V lost 3 bases, J lost 3 bases, and 8 bases stayed unmatched. The germline V gene has CDR1 LNHDA and CDR2 SQIVND (reference sequence). The sample taken for sequencing was blood. This sequence was found in a woman younger than 35 in good health. The chain recombines TRBV19 with TRBJ1-5, with 7 bases lining up with TRBD1. CDR3 amino acids: CASSIRGQEINQPQHF. The DNA for the CDR3 is TGTGCCAGTAGTATTCGCGGACAGGAGATCAATCAGCCCCAGCATTTT.